This T cell receptor (beta chain) was retrieved from a study of cytomegalovirus exposure and HLA in healthy donors. Study-wide points: While the bulk of TCR sequences proved rare, some public TCRs turned up in many donors.

The length of the CDR3 is 14 residues. With V trimmed by 5 bases and J by 4 bases, 4 bases remained unmatched. The V gene's germline CDR1 is SGHRS and CDR2 YFSETQ. Points on this clone: Antigen specificity is unknown.

The PCR contained 60 Vbeta and 13 Jbeta primers. Assay: immunoSEQ multiplex PCR; the TCRdb copy retains only in-frame clones and omits some. The data contain 60,000 or so clones, 55% to 85% of them seen just once; the ten biggest clones take up about 32%. This chain joins TRBV5-1 and TRBJ2-2; 8 nucleotides agree with TRBD1. Sequencing used PBMCs. This receptor was taken from a man between 40 and 49 years old in good health and CMV-seropositive. The chain's CDR3 is CASSPTGGTGELFF. CDR3 DNA sequence: TGCGCCAGCAGTCCCACAGGGGGCACCGGGGAGCTGTTTTTT.